The next 26 T cell receptor beta chains were all read from a single sample in a study of response to subunit inactivated influenza vaccine. One entry per CDR3 protein, called by TCRdb with MiXCR from the RT-PCR reads. The sample has approximately 700,000 distinct CDR3 sequences, 15% to 19% seen once; the top ten hold about 9.9%. The starting material was PBMCs from blood, obtained 11 to 12 days after vaccination. Every receptor here comes from a man aged 45-60 years who received an inactivated influenza vaccine.

There are a few counts of this clonotype. The V gene is TRBV20-1, the J gene TRBJ1-5, with D unresolved. CDR1 is DFQATT and CDR2 is SNEGSKA in the germline V gene (reference sequence). The CDR3 runs to 12 residues. The V gene lost 3 bases and the J gene lost 1 base, with 4 bases spanning the gap. The CDR3 DNA reads TGCAGTGCTAGTCTCAGCAATCAGCCCCAGCATTTT. Residues: CSASLSNQPQHF.

This clonotype was detected a few times. The chain links TRBV24-1 to TRBJ1-5, with D tentatively TRBD1 (6 bases). The CDR3 is made up of 16 amino acids. Germline-derived CDR1 and CDR2 are KGHDR and SFDVKD. The germline V and J ends were trimmed by 4 bases and 0 bases, with 12 bases remaining between them. This CDR3 reads CATSERTAYSNQPQHF. In nucleotides, the CDR3 is TGTGCCACCAGTGAGCGGACAGCCTATAGCAATCAGCCCCAGCATTTT.

The chain carries TRBV5-1 and TRBJ2-1; D is uncertain. Trimming removed 0 bases at V and 2 bases at J, with 9 bases between. Germline assignment: CDR1 SGHRS and CDR2 YFSETQ. The length of the CDR3 is 15 residues. This chain's CDR3 is CASSLGEFPYNEQFF. The DNA for the CDR3 is TGCGCCAGCAGCTTGGGGGAATTTCCCTACAATGAGCAGTTCTTC.

In this sample, this clonotype turned up many times. The rearrangement links TRBV15 to TRBJ2-1, with D possibly being TRBD2 (6 bases). This CDR3 spans 17 amino acids. V lost 5 bases to trimming and J lost 0 bases, with 17 bases between them. Germline-derived CDR1 and CDR2 are LNHNV and YYDKDF (reference sequence). The CDR3 DNA sequence: TGTGCCACCAGCCCCGTGGTAGCGGAGAGCTCCTACAATGAGCAGTTCTTC. Translation gives CATSPVVAESSYNEQFF. Filled out from reference TRBV15 and TRBJ2-1, the complete variable domain reads DAMVIQNPRYQVTQFGKPVTLSCSQTLNHNVMYWYQQKSSQAPKLLFHYYDKDFNNEADTPDNFQSRRPNTSFCFLDIRSPGLGDTAMYLCATSPVVAESSYNEQFFGPGTRLTVL.

In this sample, this clonotype turned up a few times. The chain couples TRBV29-1 to TRBJ1-4; D gene uncertain. Germline V lookup: CDR1 SQVTM, CDR2 ANQGSEA. This CDR3 is built from 11 residues. The ends were cut back, 7 bases at V and 6 bases at J, with 9 bases in the middle. The CDR3 sequence is CSAQRDEKLFF. In DNA form, the CDR3 reads TGCAGCGCCCAGCGGGATGAAAAACTGTTTTTT.

In its sample, this clonotype was seen a few times. Written as DNA, the CDR3 is TGTGCCATCCAACAGGGTTTTAATTCACCCCTCCACTTT. Translated, it gives CAIQQGFNSPLHF. The rearrangement links TRBV10-3 to TRBJ1-6; tentatively, D is TRBD1 (6 bases). V dropped 8 bases and J dropped 6 bases, with 11 bases sitting between them. Germline V gives CDR1 ENHRY, CDR2 SYGVKD. The CDR3 covers 13 residues.

This clonotype was recorded a few times. For the CDR3, the DNA is TGCAGCGTTGAGTCTAGCGGAGAAAGACAGGAGACCCAGTACTTC. As protein: CSVESSGERQETQYF. The chain links TRBV29-1 to TRBJ2-5, with 7 bases identical to TRBD2. From germline, CDR1 is SQVTM and CDR2 ANQGSEA. This CDR3 comprises 15 residues. Trimming took 3 bases from V and 5 from J; bases not matched to a gene: 12.

This clonotype has more than one count but fewer than ten. The CDR3 loop is CASSYAGGLEYEQYF. The CDR3 DNA is TGTGCCAGCAGTTATGCGGGGGGGCTGGAATACGAGCAGTACTTC. The J gene is TRBJ2-7, the V gene TRBV6-5; TRBD2 aligns across 9 bases. The V gene end was trimmed by 3 bases and the J gene end by 4 bases; junction bases not matched to a gene: 7. CDR1 is MNHEY and CDR2 is SVGAGI in the germline V gene. This CDR3 comprises 15 residues.

This clonotype was seen a handful of times. The V gene is TRBV5-1, the J gene TRBJ2-7; D is unclear. The CDR3 has 14 amino acids. V was cut by 4 bases and J by 3 bases, with 14 bases left in between. Germline assignment: CDR1 SGHRS and CDR2 YFSETQ. In nucleotides, the CDR3 is TGCGCCAGCAGCACGGAATCCCTTCGCTACGAGCAGTACTTC. Protein sequence: CASSTESLRYEQYF.

The CDR3 sequence is CASSLIGGVNYGYTF. DNA for the CDR3: TGTGCCAGCAGCTTAATAGGAGGGGTTAACTATGGCTACACCTTC. The rearrangement links TRBV7-2 to TRBJ1-2, with D possibly TRBD1 on 5 matching bases. The CDR3 runs 15 residues. Germline CDR1 reads SGHTA; CDR2 reads FQGNSA. V shed 2 bases and J shed 1 base, with 11 bases lying between them.

The chain is built from TRBV6-5 and TRBJ2-5, with D perhaps matching TRBD1 (5 bases). CDR1 is MNHEY, CDR2 SVGAGI, per germline. V was clipped by 0 bases and J by 5 bases, with 13 bases between them. This CDR3 has 15 residues. CDR3 sequence (DNA): TGTGCCAGCAGTTACTCGCAGGGCGGTCTCGAGACCCAGTACTTC. Its protein product is CASSYSQGGLETQYF.

J is TRBJ2-2 and V is TRBV27; 8 bases match TRBD2. This CDR3 is 15 amino acids long. Germline trimming cut 5 bases from V and 7 bases from J; bases unmatched to any gene: 9. The V gene's germline CDR1 is MNHEY and CDR2 SMNVEV (reference sequence). This chain's CDR3 is CASSQGLGTVGELFF. As DNA, the CDR3 is TGTGCCAGCAGTCAGGGACTAGGCACGGTCGGGGAGCTGTTTTTT.

This clonotype was seen only a few times. The chain has TRBV20-1 and TRBJ2-5; 7 nucleotides line up with TRBD2. CDR3 size: 13 residues. Germline CDR1 is DFQATT and CDR2 is SNEGSKA (reference sequence). V lost 1 base, J lost 5 bases, and 4 bases stayed unmatched. The CDR3 DNA sequence: TGCAGTGCTAGAGTTCAGGGAGGGGAGACCCAGTACTTC. It codes for CSARVQGGETQYF.

The gene calls are TRBV6-5 and TRBJ2-7; 11 bases align to TRBD1. The CDR3 totals 18 residues. J was trimmed by 3 bases and V by 4 bases; bases with no gene match: 14. Per the germline V gene, CDR1 is MNHEY and CDR2 is SVGAGI. CDR3 protein: CASSLQGTGGGKGYEQYF. The CDR3 DNA is TGTGCCAGCAGTTTGCAGGGGACAGGGGGAGGAAAAGGCTACGAGCAGTACTTC.

This clonotype was seen a few times. This chain joins TRBV5-1 and TRBJ1-1; D remains ambiguous. Germline V gene lookup returns CDR1 SGHRS and CDR2 YFSETQ. The CDR3 runs 17 residues. Trimming cost V 0 bases and J 0 bases, with 15 bases left between them. CDR3 sequence (DNA): TGCGCCAGCAGCTTGGGCGGGTTGGAAGTCATGAACACTGAAGCTTTCTTT. Translating gives CASSLGGLEVMNTEAFF.

The rearrangement uses TRBV12-3 or TRBV12-4 and TRBJ2-1, with D tentatively TRBD2 (5 bases). Trimming shortened V by 2 bases and J by 9 bases, and 20 bases separated the two germline ends. CDR3 length: 16 amino acids. The CDR3 region is CASSLIVGEGWSEQFF. CDR3 DNA: TGTGCCAGCAGTTTAATAGTGGGAGAGGGTTGGAGTGAGCAGTTCTTC.

As to this clonotype: The junction differs from germline at one of its ends, possibly a read error. This chain links TRBV5-6 with TRBJ1-5; TRBD1 might be the D (5 bases). This CDR3 has 17 residues. Germline V lookup: CDR1 SGHDT, CDR2 YYEEEE. As DNA, the CDR3 is TGTGCCAGCAGCTTGTATGGGGCGGGCTATAGCATTCAGCCCCAGCATTTT. This sequence encodes CASSLYGAGYSIQPQHF. Combining the CDR3 with reference TRBV5-6 and TRBJ1-5 gives the whole variable domain DAGVTQSPTHLIKTRGQQVTLRCSPKSGHDTVSWYQQALGQGPQFIFQYYEEEERQRGNFPDRFSGHQFPNYSSELNVNALLLGDSALYLCASSLYGAGYSIQPQHFGDGTRLSIL.

This clonotype was seen at least ten times. The chain recombines TRBV29-1 with TRBJ1-1, with no clear D. The germline V gene has CDR1 SQVTM and CDR2 ANQGSEA. V lost 6 bases, J lost 0 bases, and 11 bases lay in between. CDR3 length: 13 amino acids. The CDR3 DNA follows: TGCAGCGTGGCCCGAGAAATGAACACTGAAGCTTTCTTT. Protein sequence: CSVAREMNTEAFF.

The chain combines TRBV20-1 with TRBJ1-2; TRBD1 matches at 7 bases. Germline lookup yields CDR1 DFQATT and CDR2 SNEGSKA (reference sequence). The CDR3 totals 17 residues. V lost 0 bases, J lost 8 bases, and 18 bases stayed unmatched. Here the CDR3 reads CSARDLLMAGGLGGYTF. CDR3 sequence (DNA): TGCAGTGCTAGAGATCTTCTTATGGCAGGGGGGCTTGGCGGCTACACCTTC.

This clonotype was counted between two and nine times. CDR3 bases: TGTGCCATCAGTGAGTCTGGTAGCGGGTACTCCTACGAGCAGTACTTC. Translation: CAISESGSGYSYEQYF. The chain couples TRBV10-3 to TRBJ2-7; 7 nucleotides align to TRBD2. Per germline, CDR1 ENHRY and CDR2 SYGVKD. V trimming: 0 bases; J trimming: 0 bases; junction bases outside the gene matches: 5. The CDR3 spans 16 residues.

This clonotype was counted only a few times. V and J are TRBV29-1 and TRBJ2-3, with 7 bases that match TRBD1. Germline loops: CDR1 SQVTM, CDR2 ANQGSEA. CDR3 length: 14 amino acids. The V segment lost 0 bases and the J segment 7 bases; nucleotides outside the gene matches: 7. CDR3 region: CSVEDPIGGYTQYF. The CDR3, as DNA: TGCAGCGTTGAAGATCCAATAGGGGGCTATACGCAGTATTTT.

This chain connects TRBV20-1 to TRBJ2-3; 7 bases line up with TRBD1. Losses at the gene ends were 0 bases for V and 0 bases for J; bases not matched to a gene: 6. Germline loops: CDR1 DFQATT, CDR2 SNEGSKA (reference sequence). The CDR3 is made up of 16 amino acids. This CDR3 is CSARDWKGASTDTQYF. The CDR3 DNA reads as TGCAGTGCTAGAGATTGGAAGGGGGCCAGCACAGATACGCAGTATTTT.

This clonotype was counted at least ten times. An end of the junction does not agree with germline; a read error may underlie this. The chain is built from TRBV7-9 and TRBJ2-3, with D unresolved. Germline lookup yields CDR1 SEHNR and CDR2 FQNEAQ (reference sequence). The CDR3 loop spans 12 amino acids. CDR3 loop: CASRIDSPWMHF. The CDR3 coding sequence is TGTGCCAGCAGGATTGACTCCCCATGGATGCATTTT.

This clonotype showed up many times. The CDR3 DNA sequence: TGCGCCAGCAGCTTGGGGTCAGGACACGCGGGCACTGAAGCTTTCTTT. It yields the protein CASSLGSGHAGTEAFF. J is TRBJ1-1 and V is TRBV5-1, with D perhaps TRBD1 (5 bases). The germline V gene encodes CDR1 SGHRS and CDR2 YFSETQ. The CDR3 is 16 residues long. The V and J ends lost 0 bases and 4 bases respectively, with 16 bases between them.

This clonotype was recorded at least ten times. This chain links TRBV6-5 with TRBJ1-2; D gene uncertain. The CDR3 has 14 amino acids. Trimming took 0 bases from V and 4 from J, leaving 9 bases between them. CDR1 MNHEY and CDR2 SVGAGI come from the germline V gene. CDR3 coding DNA: TGTGCCAGCAGTTACTCCGGACCGAGCTATGGCTACACCTTC. Translation gives CASSYSGPSYGYTF.

This clonotype was seen only a few times. The rearrangement joins TRBV20-1 to TRBJ2-1; 7 nucleotides line up with TRBD2. Germline lookup yields CDR1 DFQATT and CDR2 SNEGSKA (reference sequence). Trimming cost V 5 bases and J 4 bases; bases outside gene matches: 8. The CDR3 length is 14 residues. The CDR3 sequence: CSAEGASGYNEQFF. For the CDR3, the DNA is TGCAGTGCTGAAGGGGCTAGCGGTTACAATGAGCAGTTCTTC.